This TCR beta chain was identified in a study of cytomegalovirus exposure and HLA in healthy donors. Primers: 60 Vbeta forward and 13 Jbeta reverse. TCRdb's table, derived via immunoSEQ multiplex PCR, lists solely in-frame clones and lacks some. The sample shows roughly 150,000 clones, 85% of them seen only once. Germline loops: CDR1 SGHNT, CDR2 YYREEE (reference sequence). The CDR3 has 14 residues. V lost 4 bases to trimming and J lost 1 base, with 11 bases between them. A word on this clone: Antigen unknown.

Whole-study findings and limits: Reportedly, fewer N-insertions than the 666-donor mean appeared in an Asian-associated ancestry cluster in a later analysis. Within a later analysis, the majority of CMV-associated TCR beta chains appeared HLA-restricted. CMV serostatus was the sole immune exposure information available.

The chain couples TRBV5-4 to TRBJ1-1; D perhaps matches TRBD1 (6 bases). Sequencing used PBMCs. The sequence was obtained from a boy younger than 10 in good health and CMV-seronegative. The CDR3 DNA sequence: TGTGCCAGCAGCCCTCCGACAGGGAACACTGAAGCTTTCTTT. Protein product: CASSPPTGNTEAFF. The entire variable domain, with the rest obtained from reference TRBV5-4 and TRBJ1-1, is as follows: ETGVTQSPTHLIKTRGQQVTLRCSSQSGHNTVSWYQQALGQGPQFIFQYYREEENGRGNFPPRFSGLQFPNYSSELNVNALELDDSALYLCASSPPTGNTEAFFGQGTRLTVV.